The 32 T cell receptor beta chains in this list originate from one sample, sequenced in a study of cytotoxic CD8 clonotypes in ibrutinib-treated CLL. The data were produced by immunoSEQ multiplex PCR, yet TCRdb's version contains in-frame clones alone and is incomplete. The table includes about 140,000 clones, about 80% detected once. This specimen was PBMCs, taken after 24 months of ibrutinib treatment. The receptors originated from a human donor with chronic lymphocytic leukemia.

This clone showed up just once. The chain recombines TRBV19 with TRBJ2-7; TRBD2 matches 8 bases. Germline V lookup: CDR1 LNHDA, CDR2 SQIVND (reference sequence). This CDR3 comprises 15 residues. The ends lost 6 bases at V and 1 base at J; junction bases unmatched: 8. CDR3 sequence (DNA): TGTGCCAGTAGGTTGAACGGGGGGGAGTCCTACGAGCAGTACTTC. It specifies CASRLNGGESYEQYF.

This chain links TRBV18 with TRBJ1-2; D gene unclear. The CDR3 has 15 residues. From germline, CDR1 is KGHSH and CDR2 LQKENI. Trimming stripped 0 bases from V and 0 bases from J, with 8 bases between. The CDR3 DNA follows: TGTGCCAGCTCACCACCATCCCAGTCTAACTATGGCTACACCTTC. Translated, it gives CASSPPSQSNYGYTF.

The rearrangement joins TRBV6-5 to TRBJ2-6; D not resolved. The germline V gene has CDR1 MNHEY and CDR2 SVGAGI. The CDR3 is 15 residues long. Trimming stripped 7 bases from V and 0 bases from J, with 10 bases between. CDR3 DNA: TGTGCCAGCACTACACCGCACTCTGGGGCCAACGTCCTGACTTTC. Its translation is CASTTPHSGANVLTF.

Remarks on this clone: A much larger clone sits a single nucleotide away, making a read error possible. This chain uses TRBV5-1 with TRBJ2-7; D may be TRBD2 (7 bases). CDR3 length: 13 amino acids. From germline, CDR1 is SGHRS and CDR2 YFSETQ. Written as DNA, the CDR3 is TGCGCCCGCAGCTTGGGGGGGCCGGGGGAGCAGTACTTC. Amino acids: CARSLGGPGEQYF.

CDR3 sequence: CASSLGLTTNPYEQYF. The DNA for the CDR3 is TGTGCCAGCAGCTTAGGGCTGACTACCAACCCCTACGAGCAGTACTTC. The rearrangement uses TRBV7-2 and TRBJ2-7; possibly TRBD2 for D (5 bases). The V gene lost 1 base and the J gene lost 2 bases, with 15 bases spanning the gap. The CDR3 length is 16 residues. Germline loops: CDR1 SGHTA, CDR2 FQGNSA.

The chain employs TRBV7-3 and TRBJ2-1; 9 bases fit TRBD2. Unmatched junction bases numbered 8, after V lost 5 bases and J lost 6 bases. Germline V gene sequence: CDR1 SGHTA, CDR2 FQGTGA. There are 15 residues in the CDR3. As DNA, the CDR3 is TGTGCCAGCAGCCCGAGGAGGGGACTAGCCAATGAGCAGTTCTTC. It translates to CASSPRRGLANEQFF.

CDR3 in amino acids: CASSLISNNEQFF. CDR3 sequence (DNA): TGTGCCAGCAGCTTAATTTCCAACAATGAGCAGTTCTTC. The genes are TRBV7-3 and TRBJ2-1; D remains unclear. Germline lookup yields CDR1 SGHTA and CDR2 FQGTGA. Trimming stripped 1 base from V and 5 bases from J, with 6 bases between. This CDR3 has 13 amino acids.

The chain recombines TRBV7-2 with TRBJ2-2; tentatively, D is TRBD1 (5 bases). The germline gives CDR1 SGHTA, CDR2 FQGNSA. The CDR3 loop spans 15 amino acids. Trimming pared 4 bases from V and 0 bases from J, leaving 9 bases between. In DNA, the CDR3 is TGTGCCAGCAGCTCGACAGCCACGAACACCGGGGAGCTGTTTTTT. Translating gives CASSSTATNTGELFF.

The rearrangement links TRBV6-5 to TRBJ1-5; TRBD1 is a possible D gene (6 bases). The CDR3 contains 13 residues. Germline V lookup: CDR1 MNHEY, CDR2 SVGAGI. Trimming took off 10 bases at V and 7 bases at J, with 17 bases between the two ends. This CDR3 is CATRPGAGQPQHF. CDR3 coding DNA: TGTGCCACCCGACCGGGGGCGGGCCAGCCCCAGCATTTT.

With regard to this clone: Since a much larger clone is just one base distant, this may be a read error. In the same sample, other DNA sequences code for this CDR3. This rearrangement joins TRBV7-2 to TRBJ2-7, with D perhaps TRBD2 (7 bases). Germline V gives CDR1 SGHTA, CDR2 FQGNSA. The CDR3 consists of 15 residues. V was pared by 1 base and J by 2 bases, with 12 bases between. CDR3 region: CASSLGGGPPYEQYF. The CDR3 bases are TGTGCCAGCAGCTTAGGGGGGGGGCCCCCCTACGAGCAGTACTTC. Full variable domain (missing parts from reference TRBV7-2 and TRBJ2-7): GAGVSQSPSNKVTEKGKDVELRCDPISGHTALYWYRQSLGQGLEFLIYFQGNSAPDKSGLPSDRFSAERTGGSVSTLTIQRTQQEDSAVYLCASSLGGGPPYEQYFGPGTRLTVT.

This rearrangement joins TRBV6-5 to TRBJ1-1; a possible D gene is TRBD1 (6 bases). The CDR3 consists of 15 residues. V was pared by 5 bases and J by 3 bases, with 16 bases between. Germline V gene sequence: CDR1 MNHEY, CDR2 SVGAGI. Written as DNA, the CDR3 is TGTGCCAGCAGTCCCCTTGGGGGGGCGGACACTGAAGCTTTCTTT. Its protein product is CASSPLGGADTEAFF.

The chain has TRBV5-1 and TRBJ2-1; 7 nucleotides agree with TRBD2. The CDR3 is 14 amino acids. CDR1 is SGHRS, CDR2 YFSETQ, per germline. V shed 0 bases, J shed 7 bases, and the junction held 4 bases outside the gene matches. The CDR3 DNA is TGCGCCAGCAGCTTGGGGGGACTATGGAATGAGCAGTTCTTC. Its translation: CASSLGGLWNEQFF.

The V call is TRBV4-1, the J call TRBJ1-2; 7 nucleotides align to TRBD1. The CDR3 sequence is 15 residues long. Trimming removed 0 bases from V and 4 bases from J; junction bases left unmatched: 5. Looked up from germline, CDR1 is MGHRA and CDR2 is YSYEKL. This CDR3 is CASSQEVGGGYGYTF. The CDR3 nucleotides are TGCGCCAGCAGCCAAGAAGTAGGGGGCGGCTATGGCTACACCTTC.

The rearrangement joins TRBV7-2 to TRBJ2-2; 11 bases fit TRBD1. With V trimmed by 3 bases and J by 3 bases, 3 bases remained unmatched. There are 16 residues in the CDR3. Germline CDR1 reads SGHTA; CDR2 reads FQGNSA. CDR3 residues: CASSLGTGGDTGELFF. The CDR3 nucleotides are TGTGCCAGCAGCTTGGGGACAGGGGGGGACACCGGGGAGCTGTTTTTT.

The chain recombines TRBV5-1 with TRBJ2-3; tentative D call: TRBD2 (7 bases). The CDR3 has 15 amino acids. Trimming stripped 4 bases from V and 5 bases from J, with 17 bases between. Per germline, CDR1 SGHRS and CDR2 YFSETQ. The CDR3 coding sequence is TGCGCCAGCAGCCGGGGGGCTAGCGGTGGAGATACGCAGTATTTT. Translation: CASSRGASGGDTQYF.

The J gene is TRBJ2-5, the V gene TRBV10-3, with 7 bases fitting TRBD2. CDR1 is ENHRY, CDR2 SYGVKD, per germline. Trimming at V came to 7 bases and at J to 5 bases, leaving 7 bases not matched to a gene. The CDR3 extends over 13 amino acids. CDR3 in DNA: TGTGCCATCAAAACCGCGGGGGTGGAGACCCAGTACTTC. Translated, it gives CAIKTAGVETQYF.

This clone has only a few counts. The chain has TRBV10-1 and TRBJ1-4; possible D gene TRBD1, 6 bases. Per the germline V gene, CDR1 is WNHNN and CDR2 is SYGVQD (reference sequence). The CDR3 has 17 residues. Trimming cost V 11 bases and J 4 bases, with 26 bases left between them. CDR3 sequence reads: CAPGGGVRARDNEKLFF. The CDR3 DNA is TGCGCCCCGGGGGGGGGCGTCCGTGCGCGTGATAATGAAAAACTGTTTTTT.

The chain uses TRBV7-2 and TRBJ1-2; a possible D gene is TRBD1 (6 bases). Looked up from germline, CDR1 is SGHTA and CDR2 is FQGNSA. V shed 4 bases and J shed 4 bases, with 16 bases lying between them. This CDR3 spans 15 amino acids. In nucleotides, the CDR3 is TGTGCCAGCAGCTCCCCACAGGGTTTGGCCTATGGCTACACCTTC. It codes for CASSSPQGLAYGYTF.

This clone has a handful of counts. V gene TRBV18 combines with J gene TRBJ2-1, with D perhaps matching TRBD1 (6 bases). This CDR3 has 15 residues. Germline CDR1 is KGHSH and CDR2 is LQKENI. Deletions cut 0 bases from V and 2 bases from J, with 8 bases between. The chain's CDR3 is CASSPPGAAYNEQFF. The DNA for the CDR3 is TGTGCCAGCTCACCACCGGGGGCTGCCTACAATGAGCAGTTCTTC.

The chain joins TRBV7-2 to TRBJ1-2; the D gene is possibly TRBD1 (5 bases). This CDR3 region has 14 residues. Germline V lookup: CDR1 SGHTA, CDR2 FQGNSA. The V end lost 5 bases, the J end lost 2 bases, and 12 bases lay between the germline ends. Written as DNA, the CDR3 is TGTGCCAGCAGCCCTTCTTCAGGGAACTATGGCTACACCTTC. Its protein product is CASSPSSGNYGYTF.

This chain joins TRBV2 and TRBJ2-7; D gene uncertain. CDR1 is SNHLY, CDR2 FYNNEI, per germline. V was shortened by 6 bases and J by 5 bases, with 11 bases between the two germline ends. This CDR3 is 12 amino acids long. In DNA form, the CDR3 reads TGTGCCAGCAGATCCGGGTTCGACGAGCAGTACTTC. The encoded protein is CASRSGFDEQYF.

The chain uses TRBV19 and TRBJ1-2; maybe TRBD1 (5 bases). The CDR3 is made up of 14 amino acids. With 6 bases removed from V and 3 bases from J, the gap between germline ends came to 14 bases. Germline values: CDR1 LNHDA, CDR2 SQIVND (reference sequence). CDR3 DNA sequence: TGTGCCAGTAGGCGTGGCAGAGGGGACTATGGCTACACCTTC. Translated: CASRRGRGDYGYTF. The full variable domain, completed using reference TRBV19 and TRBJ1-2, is DGGITQSPKYLFRKEGQNVTLSCEQNLNHDAMYWYRQDPGQGLRLIYYSQIVNDFQKGDIAEGYSVSREKKESFPLTVTSAQKNPTAFYLCASRRGRGDYGYTFGSGTRLTVV.

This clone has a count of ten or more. In DNA, the CDR3 is TGTGCCAGCAGCCCCCCTTTTTCGAACACTGAAGCTTTCTTT. Its translation is CASSPPFSNTEAFF. V gene TRBV7-8 combines with J gene TRBJ1-1, with D unresolved. The CDR3 is 14 residues long. Germline V CDR1 and CDR2: SGHVS, FQNEAQ. Trimming shortened V by 5 bases and J by 1 base, and 11 bases separated the two germline ends.

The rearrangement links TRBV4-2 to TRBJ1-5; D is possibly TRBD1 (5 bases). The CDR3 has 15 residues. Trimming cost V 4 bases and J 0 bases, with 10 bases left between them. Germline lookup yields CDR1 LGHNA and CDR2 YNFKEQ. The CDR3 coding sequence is TGTGCCAGCAGCCTGGGGCCGACTAGCAATCAGCCCCAGCATTTT. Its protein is CASSLGPTSNQPQHF.

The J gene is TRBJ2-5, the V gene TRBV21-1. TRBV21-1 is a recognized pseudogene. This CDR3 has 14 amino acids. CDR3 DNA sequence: TGTGCCAGCAGCAAAATAAGCAGCCCCTGGACCCAGTACTTC. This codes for CASSKISSPWTQYF.

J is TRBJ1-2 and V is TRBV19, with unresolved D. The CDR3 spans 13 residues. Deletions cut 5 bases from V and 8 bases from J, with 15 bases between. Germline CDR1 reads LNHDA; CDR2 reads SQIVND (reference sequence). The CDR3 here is CASSAQRVGGYTF. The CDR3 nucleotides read TGTGCCAGTAGTGCCCAAAGGGTGGGCGGCTACACCTTC.

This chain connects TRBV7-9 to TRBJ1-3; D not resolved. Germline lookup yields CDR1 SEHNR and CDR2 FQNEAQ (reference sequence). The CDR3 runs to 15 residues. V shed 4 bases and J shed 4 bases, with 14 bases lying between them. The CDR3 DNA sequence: TGTGCCAGCAGCTATGCGGGTCAGTTCGGAAACACCATATATTTT. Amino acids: CASSYAGQFGNTIYF.

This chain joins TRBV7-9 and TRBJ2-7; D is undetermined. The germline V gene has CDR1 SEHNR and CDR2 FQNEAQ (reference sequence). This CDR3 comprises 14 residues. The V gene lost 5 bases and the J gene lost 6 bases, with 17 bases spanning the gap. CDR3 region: CASSPVPSGSEQYF. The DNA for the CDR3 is TGTGCCAGCAGCCCCGTCCCGTCTGGTTCCGAGCAGTACTTC.

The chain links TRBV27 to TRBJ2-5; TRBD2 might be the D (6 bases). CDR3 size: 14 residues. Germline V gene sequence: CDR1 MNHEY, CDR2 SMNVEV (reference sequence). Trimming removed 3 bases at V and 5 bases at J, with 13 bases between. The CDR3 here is CASSFAVRGETQYF. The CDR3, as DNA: TGTGCCAGCAGTTTTGCGGTCCGGGGGGAGACCCAGTACTTC.

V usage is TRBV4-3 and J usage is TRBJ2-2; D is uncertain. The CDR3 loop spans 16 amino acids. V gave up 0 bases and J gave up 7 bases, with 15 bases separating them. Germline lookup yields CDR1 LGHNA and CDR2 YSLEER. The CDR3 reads CASSQDEAGMSGELFF. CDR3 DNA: TGCGCCAGCAGCCAAGATGAGGCCGGAATGAGCGGGGAGCTGTTTTTT.

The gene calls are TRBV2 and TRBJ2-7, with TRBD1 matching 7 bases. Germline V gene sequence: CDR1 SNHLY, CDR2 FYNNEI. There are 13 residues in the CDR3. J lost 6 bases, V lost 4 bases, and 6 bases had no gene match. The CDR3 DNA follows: TGTGCCAGCAGTGCCCGAACAGGGGCCGAGCAGTACTTC. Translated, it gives CASSARTGAEQYF.

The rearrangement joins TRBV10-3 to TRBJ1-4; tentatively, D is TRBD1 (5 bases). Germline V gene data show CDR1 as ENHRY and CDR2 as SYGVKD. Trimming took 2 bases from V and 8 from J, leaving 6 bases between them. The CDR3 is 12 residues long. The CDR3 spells CAISEGAEKLFF. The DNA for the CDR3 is TGTGCCATCAGTGAGGGGGCCGAAAAACTGTTTTTT.